Presented here are 7 T cell receptor beta chains from one specimen sequenced in a study of control samples from healthy donors and cancer patients. The method was immunoSEQ multiplex PCR; TCRdb's version includes in-frame clones alone and lacks a portion of them. The sample yields 150,000 to 200,000 clones, 90% seen once. The sample taken for sequencing was blood. These receptors were taken from a woman aged 45-60 years in good health.

CDR3 sequence: CASRYRANEKLFF. Here the CDR3 DNA reads TGTGCCAGCAGATACAGGGCAAATGAAAAACTGTTTTTT. The gene calls are TRBV7-9 and TRBJ1-4; TRBD1 is a possible D gene (6 bases). The V gene's germline CDR1 is SEHNR and CDR2 FQNEAQ (reference sequence). Trimming left V 6 bases short and J 5 bases short, with 10 bases between. There are 13 residues in the CDR3.

The chain couples TRBV5-4 to TRBJ2-7; D call uncertain. The V gene lost 4 bases and the J gene lost 1 base, with 6 bases spanning the gap. Germline CDR1 SGHNT, CDR2 YYREEE (reference sequence). CDR3 size: 12 residues. The CDR3 loop reads CASSVGSYEQYF. The CDR3 DNA reads TGTGCCAGCAGCGTAGGGTCCTACGAGCAGTACTTC.

V and J are TRBV30 and TRBJ2-1, with TRBD2 identical over 9 bases. With V trimmed by 4 bases and J by 1 base, 5 bases remained unmatched. The CDR3 length is 15 residues. Per germline, CDR1 GTSNPN and CDR2 SVGIG (reference sequence). For the CDR3, the DNA is TGTGCCTGGATGTGGGCGGGGGGGTCCTACAATGAGCAGTTCTTC. Its translation is CAWMWAGGSYNEQFF.

The chain uses TRBV11-3 and TRBJ2-3, with D maybe TRBD2 (5 bases). V lost 11 bases to trimming and J lost 6 bases, with 30 bases between them. Per germline, CDR1 SGHNT and CDR2 YENEEA. The CDR3 is 17 residues long. CDR3 coding DNA: TGTGCCGGCTCACGGCGGAAGAGTAGGGAGCGGCCGGATACGCAGTATTTT. Protein product: CAGSRRKSRERPDTQYF.

The rearrangement joins TRBV13 to TRBJ2-1; D possibly corresponds to TRBD2 (5 bases). Trimming took off 6 bases at V and 0 bases at J, with 12 bases between the two ends. The CDR3 has 15 residues. From germline, CDR1 is PRHDT and CDR2 FYEKMQ (reference sequence). In nucleotides, the CDR3 is TGTGCCAGCAGACGGACTGCGAGCTCCTACAATGAGCAGTTCTTC. This codes for CASRRTASSYNEQFF.

This sequence joins TRBV19 and TRBJ1-2; no clear D. The CDR3 consists of 12 residues. Trimming took 3 bases from V and 8 from J, leaving 10 bases between them. Germline CDR1 LNHDA, CDR2 SQIVND (reference sequence). Here the CDR3 reads CASSMRSRGYTF. The CDR3 coding sequence is TGTGCCAGTAGTATGCGATCGAGGGGCTACACCTTC.

The chain combines TRBV6-5 with TRBJ1-2; TRBD1 might be the D (6 bases). V shed 8 bases and J shed 6 bases, with 22 bases lying between them. The germline V gene encodes CDR1 MNHEY and CDR2 SVGAGI. The CDR3 covers 15 residues. CDR3 residues: CASYRSPGAEDGYTF. CDR3 nucleotides: TGTGCCAGCTACCGATCGCCAGGGGCTGAAGATGGCTACACCTTC.